This TCR beta chain was recorded in a study of shared clonotypes between healthy human individuals. Whole-study findings and limits: Rarefaction curves obtained for sorted subsets showed sequencing incomplete despite large depth. The generation probabilities recorded for non-shared clonotypes fell below those of clonotypes shared by all four donors.

This table comes from immunoSEQ multiplex PCR, and its TCRdb copy is limited to in-frame clones, with some not included. The sample consists of more than 2 million clones, approximately 96% of them appearing once. As regards this clone: Its antigen is unknown.

Germline-derived CDR1 and CDR2 are SNHLY and FYNNEI. The ends lost 10 bases at V and 0 bases at J; junction bases unmatched: 5. This CDR3 spans 13 amino acids. The authors divided CD4+ cells into CD45RA+ naive and CD45RA-negative memory subsets. The chain has TRBV2 and TRBJ2-7; 8 bases align to TRBD1. The sequenced sample consisted of naive CD4+ T cells sorted from blood. Subset specified: CD45RA+ positively selected. The receptor was isolated from a man between 18 and 29 years old in good health. The CDR3, as DNA: TGTGCCAACCGACAGGGGAGCTCCTACGAGCAGTACTTC. Amino acid sequence: CANRQGSSYEQYF. Together with reference TRBV2 and TRBJ2-7, the CDR3 gives the full variable domain: EPEVTQTPSHQVTQMGQEVILRCVPISNHLYFYWYRQILGQKVEFLVSFYNNEISEKSEIFDDQFSVERPDGSNFTLKIRSTKLEDSAMYFCANRQGSSYEQYFGPGTRLTVT.